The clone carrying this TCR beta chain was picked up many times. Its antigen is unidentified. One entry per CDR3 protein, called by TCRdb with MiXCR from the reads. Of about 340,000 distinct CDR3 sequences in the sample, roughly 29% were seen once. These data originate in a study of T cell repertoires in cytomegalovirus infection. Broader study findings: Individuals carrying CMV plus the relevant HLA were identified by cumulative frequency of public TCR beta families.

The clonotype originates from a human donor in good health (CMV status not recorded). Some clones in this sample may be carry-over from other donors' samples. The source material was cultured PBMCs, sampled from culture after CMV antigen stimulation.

CDR3 nucleotide sequence: TGTGCCAGCAGTTTAGGCCCAGGACAGGGTGGCTACACCTTC. It codes for CASSLGPGQGGYTF. The chain joins TRBV27 to TRBJ1-2, with 8 positions matching TRBD1. Germline V lookup: CDR1 MNHEY, CDR2 SMNVEV (reference sequence). The CDR3 covers 14 residues. V gave up 2 bases and J gave up 7 bases; unmatched junction bases: 6.